The 11 T cell receptor beta chains presented below share a single source sample, sequenced in a study of T cell repertoires in cytomegalovirus infection. TCRdb re-derived calls from the reads in MiXCR, one entry per CDR3 protein. Of about 740,000 distinct CDR3 sequences in the sample, less than 40% were seen once. The sequenced material came from PBMCs. Receptors were obtained from a human donor in good health (CMV status not recorded). Some clones in this sample may be carry-over from other donors' samples.

The chain has TRBV28 and TRBJ2-5; 8 positions match TRBD1. Trimming cost V 7 bases and J 1 base; bases outside gene matches: 8. CDR1 and CDR2 from the germline V gene are MDHEN and SYDVKM. The CDR3 loop spans 15 amino acids. The CDR3 coding sequence is TGTGCCAGCACCAGCGGACAGGGTCGCCAAGAGACCCAGTACTTC. Protein: CASTSGQGRQETQYF.

V usage is TRBV20-1 and J usage is TRBJ2-7; TRBD2 matches 12 bases. Germline lookup yields CDR1 DFQATT and CDR2 SNEGSKA (reference sequence). This CDR3 contains 15 residues. V shed 1 base, J shed 3 bases, and the junction held 4 bases outside the gene matches. The CDR3 DNA is TGCAGTGCTAGAGTCGGGACTAGCGGGTTCTACGAGCAGTACTTC. Its protein product is CSARVGTSGFYEQYF.

The V and J genes are TRBV28 and TRBJ2-6; D gene ambiguous. The CDR3 extends over 13 amino acids. V was cut by 6 bases and J by 9 bases, with 12 bases left in between. CDR1 is MDHEN, CDR2 SYDVKM, per germline. The CDR3 spells CASRGSLGNVLTF. The CDR3 bases are TGTGCCAGCAGGGGGTCCCTAGGCAACGTCCTGACTTTC.

The chain couples TRBV6-6 to TRBJ1-4; D possibly corresponds to TRBD1 (5 bases). Trimming removed 4 bases at V and 8 bases at J, with 17 bases between. CDR1 and CDR2 from the germline V gene are MNHNY and SVGAGI (reference sequence). This CDR3 comprises 15 residues. The CDR3 DNA follows: TGTGCCAGCAGTTCCGGGGGGAGTGGTGGGGAAAAACTGTTTTTT. Its translation is CASSSGGSGGEKLFF.

The sample holds a few counts of this clonotype. The chain carries TRBV18 and TRBJ1-3; D perhaps matches TRBD1 (5 bases). CDR1 KGHSH and CDR2 LQKENI come from the germline V gene. This CDR3 has 17 residues. Trimming pared 1 base from V and 2 bases from J, leaving 15 bases between. The DNA for the CDR3 is TGTGCCAGCTCACCACTATTCCGCCGGGACGCTGGAAACACCATATATTTT. The encoded protein is CASSPLFRRDAGNTIYF. The whole variable domain, filled in from reference TRBV18 and TRBJ1-3, reads NAGVMQNPRHLVRRRGQEARLRCSPMKGHSHVYWYRQLPEEGLKFMVYLQKENIIDESGMPKERFSAEFPKEGPSILRIQQVVRGDSAAYFCASSPLFRRDAGNTIYFGEGSWLTVV.

This chain joins TRBV2 and TRBJ1-5; no clear D. Germline V gene sequence: CDR1 SNHLY, CDR2 FYNNEI. Trimming took off 4 bases at V and 6 bases at J, with 10 bases between the two ends. This CDR3 comprises 13 residues. The CDR3 loop is CASSVGGGQPQHF. As DNA, the CDR3 is TGTGCCAGCAGTGTTGGAGGAGGTCAGCCCCAGCATTTT.

This sequence joins TRBV5-6 and TRBJ1-1; D not resolved. The CDR3 length is 16 residues. Looked up from germline, CDR1 is SGHDT and CDR2 is YYEEEE. V lost 4 bases and J 4 bases, leaving 20 bases between the germline ends. For the CDR3, the DNA is TGTGCCAGCAGCAGGATCATGGGAATTGGGTTCACTGAAGCTTTCTTT. Its protein is CASSRIMGIGFTEAFF.

This rearrangement joins TRBV19 to TRBJ2-1, with TRBD2 matching 11 bases. The CDR3 covers 16 residues. Germline-derived CDR1 and CDR2 are LNHDA and SQIVND (reference sequence). Trimming removed 8 bases from V and 7 bases from J; junction bases left unmatched: 13. CDR3 in amino acids: CASLGLAGGKGNEQFF. DNA of the CDR3: TGTGCCAGTTTGGGGCTAGCGGGAGGTAAGGGGAATGAGCAGTTCTTC.

The rearrangement links TRBV18 to TRBJ2-1; 9 nucleotides agree with TRBD1. With V trimmed by 3 bases and J by 5 bases, 5 bases remained unmatched. The length of the CDR3 is 15 residues. In germline, CDR1 is KGHSH, CDR2 LQKENI. This CDR3 is CASSPQGQGNNEQFF. For the CDR3, the DNA is TGTGCCAGCTCACCGCAGGGACAGGGCAACAATGAGCAGTTCTTC. Complete variable domain (other parts from reference TRBV18 and TRBJ2-1): NAGVMQNPRHLVRRRGQEARLRCSPMKGHSHVYWYRQLPEEGLKFMVYLQKENIIDESGMPKERFSAEFPKEGPSILRIQQVVRGDSAAYFCASSPQGQGNNEQFFGPGTRLTVL.

This clonotype has a count of ten or more. The chain employs TRBV7-8 and TRBJ2-3; no clear D gene. From germline, CDR1 is SGHVS and CDR2 FQNEAQ. V was pared by 5 bases and J by 3 bases, with 18 bases between. This CDR3 region has 16 residues. CDR3 residues: CASSIRPPSVTDTQYF. CDR3 nucleotides: TGTGCCAGCAGCATCCGTCCCCCGTCGGTGACAGATACGCAGTATTTT.

J is TRBJ2-7 and V is TRBV30; 8 bases line up with TRBD1. Per the germline V gene, CDR1 is GTSNPN and CDR2 is SVGIG (reference sequence). V was clipped by 3 bases and J by 7 bases; unmatched bases: 8. The CDR3 is 13 amino acids. In nucleotides, the CDR3 is TGTGCCTGGAGCGGACAGGGAAGTTTTGAGCAGTACTTC. Translating gives CAWSGQGSFEQYF. Based on the CDR3 plus reference TRBV30 and TRBJ2-7, the full variable domain is SQTIHQWPATLVQPVGSPLSLECTVEGTSNPNLYWYRQAAGRGLQLLFYSVGIGQISSEVPQNLSASRPQDRQFILSSKKLLLSDSGFYLCAWSGQGSFEQYFGPGTRLTVT.